This T cell receptor (beta chain) was captured by sequencing in a study of control samples from healthy donors and cancer patients. Profiled with immunoSEQ multiplex PCR; TCRdb holds only in-frame clones, not every one. The data contain tens of thousands of clones, about 94% of them singletons. This CDR3 has 18 residues. The receptor's source is a woman younger than 30 in good health. Specimen: blood. The chain links TRBV21-1 to TRBJ2-1; no DNA check was done on the table's D call, TRBD2. TRBV21-1 is labeled a pseudogene. CDR3 amino acids: CASSKGWTGLGDYNEQFF. In nucleotides, the CDR3 is TGTGCCAGCAGCAAAGGGTGGACGGGGTTGGGTGACTACAATGAGCAGTTCTTC.